The 2 T cell receptor beta chains reported below all come from one sample, sequenced in a study of siplizumab effects on memory and regulatory T cells. Method: immunoSEQ multiplex PCR; TCRdb's copy keeps in-frame clones and lacks some. The sample consists of approximately 100,000 clones, around 93% of them appearing once. Sequencing was done on a sample of non-Treg CD4+ T cells sorted from blood. These receptors originate from a human donor in good health.

The V call is TRBV6-6, the J call TRBJ1-1; 9 nucleotides match TRBD1. V lost 2 bases, J lost 8 bases, and 6 bases stayed unmatched. Germline V CDR1 and CDR2: MNHNY, SVGAGI (reference sequence). This CDR3 comprises 14 residues. The CDR3 here is CASSYGTGLPEAFF. The DNA of the CDR3 is TGTGCCAGCAGTTACGGGACAGGGCTCCCAGAAGCTTTCTTT.

The chain recombines TRBV9 with TRBJ2-3, with D maybe TRBD2 (5 bases). The ends were cut back, 7 bases at V and 2 bases at J, with 11 bases in the middle. Germline lookup yields CDR1 SGDLS and CDR2 YYNGEE. This CDR3 is built from 13 residues. The CDR3: CASGAGDTDTQYF. Here the CDR3 DNA reads TGTGCCAGCGGCGCCGGGGACACAGATACGCAGTATTTT. Together with reference TRBV9 and TRBJ2-3, the CDR3 gives the full variable domain: DSGVTQTPKHLITATGQRVTLRCSPRSGDLSVYWYQQSLDQGLQFLIQYYNGEERAKGNILERFSAQQFPDLHSELNLSSLELGDSALYFCASGAGDTDTQYFGPGTRLTVL.